This T cell receptor beta chain was documented in a study of T cells in Graves' hyperthyroidism and ophthalmopathy. Regarding the study as a whole: The blood repertoire included most of the expanded thyroid clonotypes above 0.001. Through a model of 13 V-J features, ophthalmopathy was separated from stable hyperthyroidism.

At least ten counts were recorded for this clonotype. The antigen remains undetermined. The diagnostic basis comprised clinical symptoms, serum thyroxine and TRAb, thyroid ultrasound and orbital computed tomography. There were TCR beta CDR3 regions amplified from RNA transcripts. The HTBI primer set drove a first-round RT-PCR of the TCR CDR3. TCRdb independently ran MiXCR on the multiplex PCR reads; one entry per CDR3 protein. This sample yields some 620,000 distinct CDR3 sequences, of which about a sixth are seen a single time; about 3.8% belongs to the top ten. The ends were cut back, 2 bases at V and 5 bases at J, with 10 bases in the middle. The length of the CDR3 is 14 residues. CDR1 is SGHAT and CDR2 is FQNNGV in the germline V gene.

The genes are TRBV11-2 and TRBJ2-1, with a weak D call TRBD2 (6 bases). Sequencing was done on a sample of blood. This TCR came from a woman under 40 with Graves' hyperthyroidism. The CDR3 coding sequence is TGTGCCAGCAGCTTAATCCGGGGGAACAATGAGCAGTTCTTC. As protein: CASSLIRGNNEQFF.